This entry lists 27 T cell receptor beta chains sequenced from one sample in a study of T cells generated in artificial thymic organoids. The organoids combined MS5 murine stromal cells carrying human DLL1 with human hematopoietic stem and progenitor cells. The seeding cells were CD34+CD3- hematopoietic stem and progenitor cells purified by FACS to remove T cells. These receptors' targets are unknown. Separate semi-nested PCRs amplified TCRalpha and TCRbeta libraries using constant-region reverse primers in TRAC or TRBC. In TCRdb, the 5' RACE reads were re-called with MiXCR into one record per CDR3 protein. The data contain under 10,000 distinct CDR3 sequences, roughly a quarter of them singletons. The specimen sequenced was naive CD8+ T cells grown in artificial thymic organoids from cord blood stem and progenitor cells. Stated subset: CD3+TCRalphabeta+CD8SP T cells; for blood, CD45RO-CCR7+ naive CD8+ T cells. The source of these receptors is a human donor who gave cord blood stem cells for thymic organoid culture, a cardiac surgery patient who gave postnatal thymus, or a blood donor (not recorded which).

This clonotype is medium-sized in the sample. CDR3 in DNA: TGTGCCAGCAGCTTAAATTGGAACACTGAAGCTTTCTTT. Translating gives CASSLNWNTEAFF. The rearrangement joins TRBV7-4 to TRBJ1-1; D gene unclear. The CDR3 runs 13 residues. Trimming pared 2 bases from V and 1 base from J, leaving 5 bases between. The germline CDR1 and CDR2 sequences are SGHVT and SQSDAQ.

The CDR3 region is CASSQWDLTNSPLHF. DNA for the CDR3: TGCGCCAGCAGCCAATGGGACCTTACTAATTCACCCCTCCACTTT. This chain uses TRBV4-3 with TRBJ1-6; D is perhaps TRBD1 (5 bases). CDR1 LGHNA and CDR2 YSLEER come from the germline V gene. The CDR3 sequence is 15 residues long. Trimming left V 2 bases short and J 6 bases short, with 11 bases between.

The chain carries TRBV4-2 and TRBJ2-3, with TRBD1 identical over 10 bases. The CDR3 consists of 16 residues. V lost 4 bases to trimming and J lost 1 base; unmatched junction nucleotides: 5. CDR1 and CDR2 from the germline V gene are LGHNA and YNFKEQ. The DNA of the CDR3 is TGTGCCAGCAGCCGGGACAGGGGTCCTTGCACAGATACGCAGTATTTT. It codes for CASSRDRGPCTDTQYF.

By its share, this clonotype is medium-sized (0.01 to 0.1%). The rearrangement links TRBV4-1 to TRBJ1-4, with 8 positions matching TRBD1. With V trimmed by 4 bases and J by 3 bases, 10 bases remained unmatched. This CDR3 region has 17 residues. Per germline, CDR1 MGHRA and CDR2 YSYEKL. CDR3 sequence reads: CASSRTQGAPPNEKLFF. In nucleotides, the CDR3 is TGCGCCAGCAGCCGGACTCAGGGGGCCCCACCTAATGAAAAACTGTTTTTT.

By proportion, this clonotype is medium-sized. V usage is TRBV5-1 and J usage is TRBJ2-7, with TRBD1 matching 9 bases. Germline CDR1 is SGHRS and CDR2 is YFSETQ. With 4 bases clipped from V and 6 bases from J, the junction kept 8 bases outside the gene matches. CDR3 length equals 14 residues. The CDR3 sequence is CASSHRGRTLEQYF. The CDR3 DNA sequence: TGCGCCAGCAGCCACAGGGGGCGGACCCTCGAGCAGTACTTC. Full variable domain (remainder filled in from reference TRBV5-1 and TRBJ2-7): KAGVTQTPRYLIKTRGQQVTLSCSPISGHRSVSWYQQTPGQGLQFLFEYFSETQRNKGNFPGRFSGRQFSNSRSEMNVSTLELGDSALYLCASSHRGRTLEQYFGPGTRLTVT.

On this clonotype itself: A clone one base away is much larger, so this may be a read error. This CDR3 is CASSLVLTSGTNVLTF. The CDR3 coding sequence is TGTGCCAGCAGCTTAGTTTTGACCTCTGGGACCAACGTCCTGACTTTC. The J gene is TRBJ2-6, the V gene TRBV11-2, with D hard to call. This CDR3 contains 16 residues. CDR1 SGHAT and CDR2 FQNNGV come from the germline V gene.

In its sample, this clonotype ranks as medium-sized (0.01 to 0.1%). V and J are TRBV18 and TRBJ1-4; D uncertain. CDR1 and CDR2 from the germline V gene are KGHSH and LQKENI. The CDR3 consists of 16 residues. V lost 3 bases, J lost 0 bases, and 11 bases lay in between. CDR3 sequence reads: CASSPGLPATNEKLFF. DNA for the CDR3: TGTGCCAGCTCACCCGGACTACCTGCAACTAATGAAAAACTGTTTTTT.

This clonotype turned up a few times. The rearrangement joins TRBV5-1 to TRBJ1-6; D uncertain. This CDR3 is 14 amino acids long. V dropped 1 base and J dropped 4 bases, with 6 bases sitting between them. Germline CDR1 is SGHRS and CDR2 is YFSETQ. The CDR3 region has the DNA TGCGCCAGCAGCTTGAGGGCGTATAATTCACCCCTCCACTTT. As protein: CASSLRAYNSPLHF.

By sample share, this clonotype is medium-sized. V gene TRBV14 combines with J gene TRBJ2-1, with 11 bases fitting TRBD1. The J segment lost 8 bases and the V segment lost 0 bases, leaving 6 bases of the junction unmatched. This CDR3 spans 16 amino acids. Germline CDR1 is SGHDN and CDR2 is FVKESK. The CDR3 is CASSQDQGTGGDEQFF. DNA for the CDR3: TGTGCCAGCAGCCAAGATCAAGGGACAGGGGGAGATGAGCAGTTCTTC.

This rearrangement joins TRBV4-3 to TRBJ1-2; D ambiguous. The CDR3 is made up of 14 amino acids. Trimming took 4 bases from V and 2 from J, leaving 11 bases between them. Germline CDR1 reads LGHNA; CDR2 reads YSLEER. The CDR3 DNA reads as TGCGCCAGCAGCCCCTATCGAAGGAACTATGGCTACACCTTC. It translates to CASSPYRRNYGYTF.

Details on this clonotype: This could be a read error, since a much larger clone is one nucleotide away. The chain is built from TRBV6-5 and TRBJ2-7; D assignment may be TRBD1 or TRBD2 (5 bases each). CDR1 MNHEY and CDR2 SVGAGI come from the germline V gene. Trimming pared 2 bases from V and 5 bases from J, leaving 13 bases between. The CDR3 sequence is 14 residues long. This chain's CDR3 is CASSYRQGTHEQYF. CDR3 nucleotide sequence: TGTGCCAGCAGTTACCGGCAAGGGACCCACGAGCAGTACTTC.

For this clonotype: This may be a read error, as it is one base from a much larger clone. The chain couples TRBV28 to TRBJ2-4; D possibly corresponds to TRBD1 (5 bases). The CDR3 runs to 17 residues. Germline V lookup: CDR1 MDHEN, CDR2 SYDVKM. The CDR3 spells CASSFVREGAARNIQYF. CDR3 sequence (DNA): TGTGCCAGCAGTTTCGTCAGGGAAGGGGCAGCCAGAAACATTCAGTACTTC.

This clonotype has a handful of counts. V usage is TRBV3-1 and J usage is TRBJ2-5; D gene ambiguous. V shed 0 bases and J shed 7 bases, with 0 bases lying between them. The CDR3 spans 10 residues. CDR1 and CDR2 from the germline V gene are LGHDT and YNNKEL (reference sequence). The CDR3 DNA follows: TGTGCCAGCAGCCAAGAGACCCAGTACTTC. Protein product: CASSQETQYF.

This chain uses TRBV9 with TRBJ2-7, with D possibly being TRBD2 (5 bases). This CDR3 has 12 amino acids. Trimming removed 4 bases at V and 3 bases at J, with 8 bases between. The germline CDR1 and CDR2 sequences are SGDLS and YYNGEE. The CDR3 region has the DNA TGTGCCAGCAGCCCTCGGGGCTACGAGCAGTACTTC. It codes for CASSPRGYEQYF.

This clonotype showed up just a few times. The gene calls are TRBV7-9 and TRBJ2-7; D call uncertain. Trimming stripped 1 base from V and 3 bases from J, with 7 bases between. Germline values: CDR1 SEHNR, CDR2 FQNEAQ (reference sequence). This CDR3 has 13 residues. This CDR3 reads CASSLEALYEQYF. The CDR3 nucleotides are TGTGCCAGCAGCTTAGAAGCCCTCTACGAGCAGTACTTC.

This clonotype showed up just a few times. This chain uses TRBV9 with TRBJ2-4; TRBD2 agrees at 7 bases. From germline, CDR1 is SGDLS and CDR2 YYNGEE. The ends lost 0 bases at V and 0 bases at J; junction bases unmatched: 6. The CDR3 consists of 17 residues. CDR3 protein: CASSVGGRGLAKNIQYF. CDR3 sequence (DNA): TGTGCCAGCAGCGTAGGAGGGAGGGGTCTAGCCAAAAACATTCAGTACTTC.

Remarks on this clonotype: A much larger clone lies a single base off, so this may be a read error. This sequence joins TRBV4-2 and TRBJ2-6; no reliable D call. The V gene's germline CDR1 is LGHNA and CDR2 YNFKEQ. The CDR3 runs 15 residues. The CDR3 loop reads CAGSQATSGANVLTF. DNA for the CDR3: TGTGCCGGCAGCCAAGCGACCTCTGGGGCCAACGTCCTGACTTTC.

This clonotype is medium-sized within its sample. CDR3 loop: CASSLRVPNYGYTF. The CDR3 DNA is TGTGCCAGCAGTTTGCGAGTCCCTAACTATGGCTACACCTTC. The gene calls are TRBV12-3 or TRBV12-4 and TRBJ1-2; D gene uncertain. The V and J ends lost 3 bases and 0 bases respectively, with 8 bases between them. This CDR3 is built from 14 residues.

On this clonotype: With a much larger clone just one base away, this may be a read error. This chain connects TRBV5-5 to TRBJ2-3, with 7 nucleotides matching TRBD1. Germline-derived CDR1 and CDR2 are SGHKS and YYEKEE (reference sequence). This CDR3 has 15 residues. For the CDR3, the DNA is TGTGCCAGCAGCCGACAGGGACCCTGCACAGATATGCAGTATTTT. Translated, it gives CASSRQGPCTDMQYF.

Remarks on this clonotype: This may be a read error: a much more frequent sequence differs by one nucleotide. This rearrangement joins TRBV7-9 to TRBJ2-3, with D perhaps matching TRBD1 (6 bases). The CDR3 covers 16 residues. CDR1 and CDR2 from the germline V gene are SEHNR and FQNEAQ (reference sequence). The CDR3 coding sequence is TGTGCCAGCAGCGTTGGGACACCTTCCCGCACAGATGCGCAGTATTTT. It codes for CASSVGTPSRTDAQYF.

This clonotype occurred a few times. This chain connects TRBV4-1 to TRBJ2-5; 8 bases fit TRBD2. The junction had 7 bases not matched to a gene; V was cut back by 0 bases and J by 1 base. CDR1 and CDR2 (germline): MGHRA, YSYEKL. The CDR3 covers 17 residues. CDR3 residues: CASSQDRPSGFQETQYF. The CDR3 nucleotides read TGCGCCAGCAGCCAAGACAGGCCTAGCGGGTTCCAAGAGACCCAGTACTTC.

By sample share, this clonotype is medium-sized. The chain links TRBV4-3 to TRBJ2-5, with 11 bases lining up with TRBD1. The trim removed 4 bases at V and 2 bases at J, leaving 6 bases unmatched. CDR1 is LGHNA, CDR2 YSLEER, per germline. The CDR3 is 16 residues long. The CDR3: CASSLWRDRGQETQYF. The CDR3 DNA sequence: TGCGCCAGCAGCCTCTGGAGGGACAGGGGGCAAGAGACCCAGTACTTC.

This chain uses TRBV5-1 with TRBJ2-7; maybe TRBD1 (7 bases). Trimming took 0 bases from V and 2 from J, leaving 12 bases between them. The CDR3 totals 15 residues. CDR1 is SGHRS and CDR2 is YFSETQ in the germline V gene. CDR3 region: CASSLVPGGTYEQYF. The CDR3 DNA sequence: TGCGCCAGCAGCTTGGTTCCAGGGGGGACCTACGAGCAGTACTTC.

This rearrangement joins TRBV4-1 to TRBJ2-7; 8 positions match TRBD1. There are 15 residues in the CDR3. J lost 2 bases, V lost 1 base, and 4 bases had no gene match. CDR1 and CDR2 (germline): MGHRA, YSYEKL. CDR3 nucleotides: TGCGCCAGCAGCCAAGCAGGGGGCTACCCCTACGAGCAGTACTTC. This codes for CASSQAGGYPYEQYF.

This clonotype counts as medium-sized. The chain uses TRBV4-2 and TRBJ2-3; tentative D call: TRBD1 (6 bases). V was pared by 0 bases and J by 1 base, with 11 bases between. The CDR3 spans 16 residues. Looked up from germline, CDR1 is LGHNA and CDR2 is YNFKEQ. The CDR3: CASSQDRAGGTDTQYF. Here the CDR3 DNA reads TGTGCCAGCAGCCAAGATAGGGCAGGGGGCACAGATACGCAGTATTTT.

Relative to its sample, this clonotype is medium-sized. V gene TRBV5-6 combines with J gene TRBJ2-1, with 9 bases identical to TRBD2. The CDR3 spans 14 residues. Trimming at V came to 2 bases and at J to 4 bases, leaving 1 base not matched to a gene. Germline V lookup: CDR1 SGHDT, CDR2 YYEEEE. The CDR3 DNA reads TGTGCCAGCAGCTTACTAGCGGGTTACAATGAGCAGTTCTTC. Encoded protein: CASSLLAGYNEQFF.

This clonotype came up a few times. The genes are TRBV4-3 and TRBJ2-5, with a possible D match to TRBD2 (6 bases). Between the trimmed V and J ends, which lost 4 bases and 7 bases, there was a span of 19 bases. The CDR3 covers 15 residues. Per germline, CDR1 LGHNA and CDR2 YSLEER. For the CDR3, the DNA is TGCGCCAGCAGCCTCACTCGGGGGTCCTTGGGGACCCAGTACTTC. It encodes CASSLTRGSLGTQYF.